This entry lists 27 T cell receptor beta chains sequenced from one sample in a study of CD8 T cells in Susac syndrome. Roughly 0.45 to 1 ug RNA was reverse transcribed with random hexamers. TCRdb redid the calling of the immunoSEQ multiplex PCR reads with MiXCR, one entry per CDR3 protein. Of approximately 120,000 distinct CDR3 sequences listed, about 93% are singletons. Sequenced: CD4+ T cells from PBMCs. These receptors all stem from a human donor in good health.

This clonotype was detected once. This chain joins TRBV3-1 and TRBJ1-5, with D perhaps matching TRBD1 (6 bases). CDR1 is LGHDT and CDR2 is YNNKEL in the germline V gene (reference sequence). CDR3 size: 13 residues. Trimming removed 5 bases at V and 4 bases at J, with 9 bases between. CDR3 bases: TGTGCCAGCAGCGATACAGGGAATCAGCCCCAGCATTTT. It yields the protein CASSDTGNQPQHF.

The gene calls are TRBV29-1 and TRBJ2-7; 9 nucleotides align to TRBD1. V shed 4 bases, J shed 2 bases, and the junction held 9 bases outside the gene matches. Germline lookup yields CDR1 SQVTM and CDR2 ANQGSEA. The CDR3 is 15 residues long. The CDR3 sequence is CSVAQTGGYTYEQYF. CDR3 bases: TGCAGCGTTGCCCAAACAGGGGGCTACACCTACGAGCAGTACTTC.

The rearrangement links TRBV29-1 to TRBJ1-5, with a tentative D call TRBD1 (5 bases). Trimming removed 8 bases at V and 0 bases at J, with 20 bases between. The CDR3 runs to 16 residues. Germline CDR1 SQVTM, CDR2 ANQGSEA. CDR3 residues: CSPPVAGLHSNQPQHF. In DNA, the CDR3 is TGCAGCCCGCCCGTAGCAGGGCTCCATAGCAATCAGCCCCAGCATTTT.

The V and J genes are TRBV5-1 and TRBJ2-1; no definite D call. V was cut by 4 bases and J by 0 bases, with 14 bases left in between. CDR3 length: 16 residues. Germline V gives CDR1 SGHRS, CDR2 YFSETQ. The CDR3 region is CASSRRVPSSYNEQFF. Here the CDR3 DNA reads TGCGCCAGCAGCCGTAGGGTCCCAAGCTCCTACAATGAGCAGTTCTTC.

The V call is TRBV19, the J call TRBJ2-1; D is unresolved. From germline, CDR1 is LNHDA and CDR2 SQIVND (reference sequence). V was trimmed by 5 bases and J by 4 bases, leaving 6 bases between them. CDR3 length equals 12 residues. CDR3 bases: TGTGCCAGTAGTGGGGTGTACAATGAGCAGTTCTTC. Residues: CASSGVYNEQFF.

In its sample, this clonotype was seen once. V and J are TRBV11-2 and TRBJ2-5; D possibly matches TRBD1 or TRBD2 (6 bases each). The V and J ends lost 4 bases and 5 bases respectively, with 23 bases between them. The CDR3 extends over 17 amino acids. Germline-derived CDR1 and CDR2 are SGHAT and FQNNGV. Written as DNA, the CDR3 is TGTGCCAGCAGCTACGGAGGGGGTCTGGGGTACGGGGAGACCCAGTACTTC. Amino acid sequence: CASSYGGGLGYGETQYF.

V gene TRBV5-4 combines with J gene TRBJ2-4; 9 bases align to TRBD1. CDR3 length equals 17 residues. The J segment lost 5 bases and the V segment lost 3 bases, leaving 12 bases of the junction unmatched. Germline V gives CDR1 SGHNT, CDR2 YYREEE (reference sequence). The chain's CDR3 is CASSSGTGKGSENIQYF. In DNA form, the CDR3 reads TGTGCCAGCAGCTCCGGGACAGGGAAGGGGTCGGAAAACATTCAGTACTTC. Based on the CDR3 plus reference TRBV5-4 and TRBJ2-4, the full variable domain is ETGVTQSPTHLIKTRGQQVTLRCSSQSGHNTVSWYQQALGQGPQFIFQYYREEENGRGNFPPRFSGLQFPNYSSELNVNALELDDSALYLCASSSGTGKGSENIQYFGAGTRLSVL.

This chain joins TRBV9 and TRBJ1-2, with 7 bases aligning to TRBD1. V lost 5 bases and J lost 7; bases outside the gene matches: 11. CDR1 is SGDLS, CDR2 YYNGEE, per germline. CDR3 length: 14 amino acids. The CDR3 protein is CASRTGSHLGGYTF. The CDR3 DNA is TGTGCCAGCAGGACAGGGTCCCACCTCGGTGGCTACACCTTC. Complete variable domain (other parts from reference TRBV9 and TRBJ1-2): DSGVTQTPKHLITATGQRVTLRCSPRSGDLSVYWYQQSLDQGLQFLIQYYNGEERAKGNILERFSAQQFPDLHSELNLSSLELGDSALYFCASRTGSHLGGYTFGSGTRLTVV.

The J gene is TRBJ1-5, the V gene TRBV12-3 or TRBV12-4; 10 nucleotides align to TRBD1. The CDR3 sequence is 17 residues long. V lost 5 bases to trimming and J lost 2 bases; unmatched junction nucleotides: 9. Here the CDR3 reads CASSAGTGVRGNQPQHF. The CDR3 nucleotides are TGTGCCAGCAGTGCCGGGACAGGGGTAAGGGGCAATCAGCCCCAGCATTTT.

The chain links TRBV4-3 to TRBJ2-2; D not resolved. The CDR3 runs 13 residues. Deletions cut 3 bases from V and 5 bases from J, with 7 bases between. Germline assignment: CDR1 LGHNA and CDR2 YSLEER. This CDR3 is CASSQPGTGELFF. The CDR3 region has the DNA TGCGCCAGCAGCCAGCCCGGGACCGGGGAGCTGTTTTTT.

The genes are TRBV3-1 and TRBJ2-7; maybe TRBD2 (5 bases). Germline V gene data show CDR1 as LGHDT and CDR2 as YNNKEL (reference sequence). The CDR3 sequence is 15 residues long. V dropped 1 base and J dropped 2 bases, with 12 bases sitting between them. CDR3 sequence reads: CASSQGGYGAYEQYF. As DNA, the CDR3 is TGTGCCAGCAGCCAAGGAGGGTACGGGGCCTACGAGCAGTACTTC.

The rearrangement links TRBV7-8 to TRBJ2-4; no clear D. Germline CDR1 SGHVS, CDR2 FQNEAQ. The CDR3 spans 14 residues. V gave up 3 bases and J gave up 4 bases, with 10 bases separating them. DNA of the CDR3: TGTGCCAGCAGCTTTTTGGAATTTAAAAACATTCAGTACTTC. Protein product: CASSFLEFKNIQYF.

J is TRBJ1-2 and V is TRBV6-4, with D possibly TRBD1 on 5 matching bases. Trimming stripped 6 bases from V and 6 bases from J, with 11 bases between. This CDR3 spans 12 amino acids. Germline loops: CDR1 MRHNA, CDR2 SNTAGT. The CDR3 region is CASRGRDHGYTF. CDR3 in DNA: TGTGCCAGCAGGGGCAGGGACCATGGCTACACCTTC.

This chain connects TRBV19 to TRBJ2-7, with 8 nucleotides matching TRBD1. After removal of 5 bases from V and 2 bases from J, the junction contained 8 bases not matched to a gene. The CDR3 loop spans 15 amino acids. CDR1 is LNHDA, CDR2 SQIVND, per germline (reference sequence). CDR3 sequence: CASSPGTGPTYEQYF. The DNA for the CDR3 is TGTGCCAGTAGTCCTGGGACAGGTCCTACCTACGAGCAGTACTTC. The full variable domain, in which reference TRBV19 and TRBJ2-7 provide the parts outside the CDR3, is DGGITQSPKYLFRKEGQNVTLSCEQNLNHDAMYWYRQDPGQGLRLIYYSQIVNDFQKGDIAEGYSVSREKKESFPLTVTSAQKNPTAFYLCASSPGTGPTYEQYFGPGTRLTVT.

V gene TRBV5-1 combines with J gene TRBJ2-3, with TRBD2 as a possible D gene (5 bases). The CDR3 contains 15 residues. Trimming cost V 3 bases and J 3 bases, with 14 bases left between them. Looked up from germline, CDR1 is SGHRS and CDR2 is YFSETQ. The CDR3 DNA sequence: TGCGCCAGCAGCTCCAGTTACCGGGAAACAGATACGCAGTATTTT. Amino acid sequence: CASSSSYRETDTQYF.

The CDR3 bases are TGTGCCATCAGTGACGGGACAGGGTGGACAGATACGCAGTATTTT. It codes for CAISDGTGWTDTQYF. The chain links TRBV10-3 to TRBJ2-3; 9 bases are shared with TRBD1. Germline CDR1 is ENHRY and CDR2 is SYGVKD. The V and J ends lost 3 bases and 3 bases, in that order; junction bases with no gene match: 4. The CDR3 is 15 residues long.

CDR3 protein: CASSAPFRLAKNIQYF. The CDR3 DNA sequence: TGTGCCAGCAGCGCGCCGTTCCGTTTAGCCAAAAACATTCAGTACTTC. V gene TRBV7-9 combines with J gene TRBJ2-4; D ambiguous. Trimming removed 5 bases at V and 0 bases at J, with 14 bases between. The length of the CDR3 is 16 residues. CDR1 is SEHNR, CDR2 FQNEAQ, per germline (reference sequence).

This clonotype appeared once. The rearrangement links TRBV7-8 to TRBJ1-1; the D is unclear. V shed 4 bases and J shed 4 bases, with 10 bases lying between them. CDR1 is SGHVS and CDR2 is FQNEAQ in the germline V gene. The CDR3 has 13 amino acids. The CDR3 here is CASSSRAGTEAFF. The CDR3 DNA sequence: TGTGCCAGCAGCTCAAGGGCAGGCACTGAAGCTTTCTTT.

The V call is TRBV6-5, the J call TRBJ2-1; 7 nucleotides line up with TRBD2. There are 16 residues in the CDR3. V was clipped by 0 bases and J by 2 bases; unmatched bases: 4. CDR1 is MNHEY and CDR2 is SVGAGI in the germline V gene. The CDR3 DNA reads as TGTGCCAGCAGTTACTCTGTTAGCGGGCCCTACAATGAGCAGTTCTTC. Translation gives CASSYSVSGPYNEQFF.

V usage is TRBV18 and J usage is TRBJ2-5; 11 bases align to TRBD2. The ends lost 5 bases at V and 5 bases at J; junction bases unmatched: 7. Germline-derived CDR1 and CDR2 are KGHSH and LQKENI. This CDR3 spans 15 amino acids. CDR3: CASSELLAGEETQYF. DNA for the CDR3: TGTGCCAGCTCAGAGCTACTAGCGGGGGAGGAGACCCAGTACTTC.

This chain joins TRBV19 and TRBJ2-5, with D hard to call. This CDR3 comprises 12 residues. V was cut by 0 bases and J by 5 bases, with 4 bases left in between. Germline CDR1 LNHDA, CDR2 SQIVND (reference sequence). CDR3 sequence (DNA): TGTGCCAGTAGTATAGAAGCGGAGACCCAGTACTTC. Protein product: CASSIEAETQYF. Combining the CDR3 with reference TRBV19 and TRBJ2-5 gives the whole variable domain DGGITQSPKYLFRKEGQNVTLSCEQNLNHDAMYWYRQDPGQGLRLIYYSQIVNDFQKGDIAEGYSVSREKKESFPLTVTSAQKNPTAFYLCASSIEAETQYFGPGTRLLVL.

V gene TRBV12-3 or TRBV12-4 combines with J gene TRBJ2-7; 7 nucleotides match TRBD1. V lost 3 bases, J lost 5 bases, and 4 bases stayed unmatched. The CDR3 sequence is 13 residues long. Written as DNA, the CDR3 is TGTGCCAGCAGTTTCAGGGGGATGAACGAGCAGTACTTC. It encodes CASSFRGMNEQYF.

This clonotype was observed once. This sequence joins TRBV6-2 or TRBV6-3 and TRBJ1-1; D uncertain. The CDR3 spans 11 residues. Germline CDR1 is MNHEY and CDR2 is SVGEGT. V was trimmed by 5 bases and J by 7 bases, leaving 8 bases between them. The CDR3 reads CASSKQSEAFF. In DNA, the CDR3 is TGTGCCAGCAGTAAACAGAGTGAAGCTTTCTTT.

The chain has TRBV4-1 and TRBJ2-3; D not certain. V lost 1 base and J 5 bases, leaving 19 bases between the germline ends. CDR1 and CDR2 (germline): MGHRA, YSYEKL. This CDR3 is 17 amino acids long. CDR3 sequence: CASSQVSVEEGGDTQYF. CDR3 coding DNA: TGCGCCAGCAGCCAAGTCTCGGTCGAGGAAGGCGGAGATACGCAGTATTTT.

J is TRBJ2-1 and V is TRBV5-1; 11 nucleotides line up with TRBD2. The CDR3 extends over 19 amino acids. Germline V gene data show CDR1 as SGHRS and CDR2 as YFSETQ. V shed 2 bases, J shed 0 bases, and the junction held 10 bases outside the gene matches. CDR3 residues: CASSLSTGTSGHSYNEQFF. As DNA, the CDR3 is TGCGCCAGCAGCTTATCTACTGGGACTAGCGGCCACTCCTACAATGAGCAGTTCTTC.

V usage is TRBV5-1 and J usage is TRBJ2-2; D gene uncertain. Germline V gives CDR1 SGHRS, CDR2 YFSETQ. Trimming stripped 2 bases from V and 10 bases from J, with 9 bases between. This CDR3 is 12 amino acids long. The CDR3 sequence is CASSFSLEELFF. The CDR3 coding sequence is TGCGCCAGCAGCTTCTCGCTGGAGGAGCTGTTTTTT.

In the case of this clonotype: The junction shows a germline mismatch at one end, possibly a read error. V usage is TRBV20-1 and J usage is TRBJ2-7; a possible D gene is TRBD1 (6 bases). From germline, CDR1 is DFQATT and CDR2 SNEGSKA (reference sequence). This CDR3 comprises 13 residues. The CDR3 nucleotides read TGCAGTGCTGGAGACAGGTTGGACTACGAGCAGTACTTC. Translated, it gives CSAGDRLDYEQYF.